This T cell receptor beta chain was captured in a study of T cell clonotyping in hematopoietic cell transplantation. Whole-study findings and limits: Few recipient clonotypes overlapped donors; over 95% were de novo at given depth. Recipient TCR diversity dropped after transplant; expanded clonotypes rose from day 30 to 180. Graft donor and pretransplant recipient Inverse Simpson Index values predicted broader posttransplant TCR diversity. No sorting was done, leaving CD4 and CD8 contributions mixed.

In the case of this clone: No antigen is known for it.

The CDR3 has 14 amino acids. CDR1 is SQVTM, CDR2 ANQGSEA, per germline. The V gene end was trimmed by 7 bases and the J gene end by 0 bases; junction bases not matched to a gene: 6. TCRdb's copy holds only in-frame clones and misses some; the assay was immunoSEQ multiplex PCR. This table has 65,000 to 75,000 clones, about 94% appearing once. The genes are TRBV29-1 and TRBJ2-1; 7 nucleotides agree with TRBD2. The clonotype comes from a man aged 50-60 years in good health. Some clones in this sample may be carry-over from other donors' samples. The source material was peripheral blood mononuclear cells. CDR3 bases: TGCAGCGCGAGACTAGCTCGCTCCTACAATGAGCAGTTCTTC. The encoded protein is CSARLARSYNEQFF.